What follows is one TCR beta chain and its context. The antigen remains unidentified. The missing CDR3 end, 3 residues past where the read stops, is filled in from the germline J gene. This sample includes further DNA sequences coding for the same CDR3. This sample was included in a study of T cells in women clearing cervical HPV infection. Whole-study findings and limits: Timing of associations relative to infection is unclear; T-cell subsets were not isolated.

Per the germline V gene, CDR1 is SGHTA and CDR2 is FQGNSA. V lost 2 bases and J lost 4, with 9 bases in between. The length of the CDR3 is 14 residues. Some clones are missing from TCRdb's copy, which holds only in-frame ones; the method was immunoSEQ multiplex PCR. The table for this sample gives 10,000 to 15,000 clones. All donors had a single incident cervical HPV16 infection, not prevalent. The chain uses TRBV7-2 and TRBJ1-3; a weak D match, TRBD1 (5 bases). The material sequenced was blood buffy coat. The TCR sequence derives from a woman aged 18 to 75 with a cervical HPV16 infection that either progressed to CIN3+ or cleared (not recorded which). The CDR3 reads CASSLQGSGNTIYF. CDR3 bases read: TGTGCCAGCAGCTTACAGGGATCGGGAAACACC.